The rows below give T cell receptor beta chains drawn from one sample of a study of shared clonotypes between healthy human individuals. Measured with immunoSEQ multiplex PCR; TCRdb has only the in-frame clones, and not every one. The sample lists about 2.2 million clones, roughly 93% occurring once. The sequenced material came from naive CD8+ T cells from PBMCs. These receptors all come from a man between 18 and 35 years old in good health. Some clones in this sample may be carry-over from other donors' samples. CDR3s include the opening cysteine and the closing phenylalanine or tryptophan. D genes are given only for firm matches. Clone size is shown for a subset of rows, as once, few, many or a class of expanded clone.

d_call,v_call,clone_size,j_call,cdr3_aa,cdr3_nt
TRBD1,TRBV6-1,few,TRBJ1-5,CASRRQGGKPQHF,TGTGCCAGCCGACGACAGGGAGGAAAGCCCCAGCATTTT
-,TRBV10-1,-,TRBJ2-2,CASSDLGPTNTGELFF,TGCGCCAGCAGTGACCTGGGACCGACGAACACCGGGGAGCTGTTTTTT
TRBD1,TRBV10-3,-,TRBJ2-7,CASSTWDRGGSYEQYF,TGTGCCAGCTCAACCTGGGACAGGGGGGGATCCTACGAGCAGTACTTC
-,TRBV5-6,-,TRBJ2-2,CASSGERVTGELFF,TGTGCCAGCAGCGGAGAGAGAGTCACCGGGGAGCTGTTTTTT
TRBD1,TRBV7-9,-,TRBJ2-7,CASALGQGDEQYF,TGTGCCAGCGCCCTGGGACAGGGGGACGAGCAGTACTTC
-,TRBV10-2,-,TRBJ2-5,CASSESKETQYF,TGCGCCAGCAGTGAGTCGAAAGAGACCCAGTACTTC
TRBD1,TRBV7-6,-,TRBJ1-4,CASSQRDRVEKLFF,TGTGCCAGCAGCCAGAGGGACAGGGTTGAAAAACTGTTTTTT
-,TRBV10-3,-,TRBJ1-5,CAISPRGAPNQPQHF,TGTGCCATCAGCCCTCGGGGGGCCCCAAATCAGCCCCAGCATTTT
TRBD1,TRBV28,-,TRBJ2-7,CASRPTRQGVYF,TGTGCCAGCAGACCAACCAGACAGGGAGTGTACTTC
-,TRBV9,-,TRBJ2-6,CASSPRAGANVLTF,TGTGCCAGCAGCCCAAGGGCAGGGGCCAACGTCCTGACTTTC
-,TRBV5-8,-,TRBJ1-3,CASSPRGFDTIYF,TGTGCCAGCAGCCCTCGGGGGTTCGACACCATATATTTT
-,TRBV29-1,-,TRBJ2-2,CGGAGVNTGELFF,TGCGGCGGGGCAGGGGTCAACACCGGGGAGCTGTTTTTT
TRBD1,TRBV27,once,TRBJ1-2,CASSLYAQDRSNYGYTF,TGTGCCAGCAGTTTATATGCCCAGGACAGGTCTAACTATGGCTACACCTTC
-,TRBV4-1,-,TRBJ2-5,CASSQAGLRGRHQETQYF,TGCGCCAGCAGCCAAGCTGGTCTCCGAGGTCGGCATCAAGAGACCCAGTACTTC
-,TRBV28,-,TRBJ1-2,CASSQPRELDYGYTF,TGTGCCAGCAGTCAGCCACGGGAATTGGACTATGGCTACACCTTC
-,TRBV30,-,TRBJ1-1,CAWSVLGNTEAFF,TGTGCCTGGAGTGTATTAGGGAACACTGAAGCTTTCTTT
TRBD2,TRBV7-9,-,TRBJ2-1,CASSLGGLAVYNEQFF,TGTGCCAGCAGCTTAGGGGGACTAGCGGTCTACAATGAGCAGTTCTTC
TRBD2,TRBV9,-,TRBJ2-2,CASSELAGSPNTGELFF,TGTGCCAGCAGCGAACTAGCGGGGTCCCCAAACACCGGGGAGCTGTTTTTT
TRBD1,TRBV7-9,-,TRBJ2-2,CTGTVNTGELFF,TGCACCGGGACAGTGAACACCGGGGAGCTGTTTTTT
TRBD1,TRBV6-4,-,TRBJ1-2,CASSEYLSGQGIYGYTF,TGTGCCAGCAGTGAATACCTTTCGGGACAGGGAATCTATGGCTACACCTTC
-,TRBV2,-,TRBJ2-3,CASSEFASGSTDTQYF,TGTGCCAGCAGTGAATTCGCGTCGGGGAGCACAGATACGCAGTATTTT
-,TRBV6-5,-,TRBJ1-1,CASSYRGANTEAFF,TGTGCCAGCAGTTATCGTGGGGCGAACACTGAAGCTTTCTTT
-,TRBV11-2,-,TRBJ1-5,CASSLHPGDSNQPQHF,TGTGCCAGCAGCCTCCACCCGGGGGATAGCAATCAGCCCCAGCATTTT
-,TRBV19,-,TRBJ2-2,CASSTLVAGELANTGELFF,TGTGCCAGTAGTACCCTAGTGGCAGGTGAACTCGCGAACACCGGGGAGCTGTTTTTT
-,TRBV4-3,-,TRBJ1-4,CASSQDSVGSLQGEKLFF,TGCGCCAGCAGCCAAGATTCGGTGGGCAGTCTCCAAGGAGAAAAACTGTTTTTT
TRBD1,TRBV27,-,TRBJ2-4,CASSLSRLTGAGENIQYF,TGTGCCAGCAGTTTATCGCGCCTAACAGGGGCCGGCGAAAACATTCAGTACTTC
TRBD2,TRBV4-2,-,TRBJ2-1,CASSHPLFGEGYNEQFF,TGTGCCAGCAGCCACCCATTATTCGGGGAGGGTTACAATGAGCAGTTCTTC
-,TRBV5-6,-,TRBJ2-3,CASSSTGSSTDTQYF,TGTGCCAGCAGCTCTACGGGATCATCCACAGATACGCAGTATTTT
-,TRBV10-2,-,TRBJ2-1,CASSEPLGGLYNEQFF,TGCGCCAGCAGTGAGCCACTTGGGGGATTATACAATGAGCAGTTCTTC
-,TRBV28,-,TRBJ2-7,CASSLFLQSGPLGQYF,TGTGCCAGCAGTTTATTTCTTCAGTCAGGGCCCCTCGGGCAGTACTTC
-,TRBV28,-,TRBJ1-1,CASSYRDAEAFF,TGTGCCAGCAGCTATAGGGATGCTGAAGCTTTCTTT
-,TRBV9,-,TRBJ2-3,CASSVDSVGSTDTQYF,TGTGCCAGCAGCGTAGATTCGGTTGGCAGCACAGATACGCAGTATTTT
-,TRBV7-9,-,TRBJ2-2,CASSSNSHTGELFF,TGTGCCAGCAGCTCGAACTCACACACCGGGGAGCTGTTTTTT
-,TRBV29-1,-,TRBJ2-6,CSVEDGEARAGANVLTF,TGCAGCGTTGAAGACGGGGAAGCCCGGGCCGGGGCCAACGTCCTGACTTTC
-,TRBV15,-,TRBJ2-7,CATSVIRRDAEPYEQYF,TGTGCCACCAGCGTCATTCGGAGGGACGCCGAACCCTACGAGCAGTACTTC
TRBD2,TRBV6-4,-,TRBJ2-3,CASSLRAGGKDTQYF,TGTGCCAGCTCCCTAAGAGCGGGAGGGAAAGATACGCAGTATTTT
TRBD2,TRBV28,-,TRBJ2-3,CASSYPNVIAGKNTDTQYF,TGTGCCAGCAGTTACCCAAACGTTATAGCGGGGAAAAACACAGATACGCAGTATTTT
-,TRBV9,-,TRBJ1-4,CASSVDGRSNEKLFF,TGTGCCAGCAGCGTAGATGGCAGATCGAATGAAAAACTGTTTTTT
-,TRBV10-3,once,TRBJ2-1,CAISEISGYNEQFF,TGTGCCATCAGTGAGATTAGCGGATACAATGAGCAGTTCTTC
-,TRBV5-6,-,TRBJ1-2,CASSLAADYYGYTF,TGTGCCAGCAGCTTGGCGGCAGACTACTATGGCTACACCTTC
TRBD2,TRBV7-9,-,TRBJ2-5,CASTLGLAAQETQYF,TGTGCCAGCACCCTAGGACTAGCGGCCCAAGAGACCCAGTACTTC
TRBD1,TRBV5-1,-,TRBJ2-5,CASSLDPDRTIQETQYF,TGCGCCAGCAGCTTGGATCCGGACAGGACAATACAAGAGACCCAGTACTTC
TRBD1,TRBV7-9,-,TRBJ1-2,CASSRDRRLYGYTF,TGTGCCAGCAGCCGGGACAGGAGACTCTATGGCTACACCTTC